The text below deals with one TCR beta chain. There are a few counts of this clone. Its recognized antigen is unknown. The gene nomenclature and germline references here are murine. The read ends 4 residues shy of where the CDR3 ends; the end is completed using the germline J gene. CDR1 and CDR2 are drawn from the germline V gene (reference sequence): NSQYPW, LRSPGD. The CDR3 contains 15 residues, cysteine and phenylalanine counted. The 33 bases shown cover part of the CDR3, and their frame starts at base 1. The junction shows trimming of 1 base on V and 2 bases on J, plus 8 bases between the germline ends. These data originate in a study of CD8+ T cells in alopecia areata (dated by TCRdb to between 2017 and 2018). As for the study more broadly: Skin from C3H/HeJ donors with spontaneous alopecia (roughly 6-13 months old) was grafted onto female C3H/HeJ recipients aged about 7-10 weeks. Scalp clonality was compared among normal scalp (n=4), patchy alopecia areata scalp (n=8), and alopecia totalis/universalis scalp (n=8). In humans, TCRbeta sequencing was performed on scalp tissue and on sorted CD4+ and CD8+ peripheral blood T cells from healthy controls and from patients with patchy or totalis/universalis alopecia areata. The study used high-throughput TCRbeta sequencing to examine T cell clonal expansion in alopecia areata, in both the C3H/HeJ mouse model and human patients. RNA was extracted with the PAXgene miRNA kit for fixed scalp, the miRNeasy kit for PBMCs, and the RNeasy kit for mouse skin. TCRbeta CDR3 regions were amplified by immunoSEQ multiplex PCR using 35 Vbeta forward and 13 Jbeta reverse primers. Here is what the overall study found, with its caveats: Shared TCR sequences between patients were less evident than in mice, which may be partly attributable to HLA diversity in the patient population. Higher clonality and more expanded CD8+ clones were observed in lesional scalp than in normal scalp, particularly in alopecia totalis/universalis, a finding suggestive of antigenic drive. Scalp TCR repertoire analysis is complicated because resident alphabeta T cells in normal human skin are also sequenced, whereas mouse skin is dominated by gammadelta T cells.

The protocol used for the library was the immunoSEQ multiplex PCR assay. RNA was extracted from all samples and reverse transcribed into cDNA as template for TCR sequencing. First-strand cDNA was synthesized using SuperScript III with a 2:1 mix of oligo-dT and random hexamers. Amplification bias was assessed with a synthetic immune receptor repertoire, and residual bias was removed computationally. Sequencing of the libraries was done on Illumina HiSeq using 60 bp reads that spanned the CDR3 and were read from J toward V. In the authors' own workflow: Raw reads were preprocessed to remove errors, and CDR3 was defined by IMGT conventions from the conserved cysteine to phenylalanine. Clonality was calculated as 1 minus Shannon entropy normalized by log2 of the number of productive unique TCRs. CD4 or CD8 identity of scalp clones was inferred by cross-referencing scalp TCRbeta sequences with sorted blood CD4 and CD8 repertoires. Not all clones reach the TCRdb copy of this immuneACCESS table, which keeps in-frame sequences only. Checked studies attribute under half of the gap to unresolved V genes and leave the rest unexplained. V and J calls and clone size are copied from that table; D and trimming were computed from the DNA. Across this sample, about 120,000 clones were tabulated and none appeared just once. The biggest ten clones account for about 18% of the sample.

This TCR was recovered from a C3H/HeJ mouse with alopecia areata. The strain's MHC haplotype is H2-k. Source material: lesional skin. This sequence uses TRBV1 and TRBJ2-2; the D gene is perhaps TRBD2, on 5 matching bases. Here the CDR3 is given as CTCSAGLFNTGQLYF. The part of the CDR3 DNA that was read is TGCACCTGCAGTGCAGGACTGTTCAACACCGGG.